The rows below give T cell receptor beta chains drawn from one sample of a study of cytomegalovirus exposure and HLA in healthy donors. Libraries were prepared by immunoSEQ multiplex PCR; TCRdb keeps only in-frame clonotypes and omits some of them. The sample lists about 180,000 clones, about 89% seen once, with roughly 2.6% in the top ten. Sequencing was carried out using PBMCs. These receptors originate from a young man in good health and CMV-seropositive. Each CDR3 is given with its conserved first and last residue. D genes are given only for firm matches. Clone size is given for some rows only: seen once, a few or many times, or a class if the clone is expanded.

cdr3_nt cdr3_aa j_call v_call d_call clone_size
TGTGCCAGCAGCGTAAAGCTGAACACTGAAGCTTTCTTT CASSVKLNTEAFF TRBJ1-1 TRBV9 . .
TGCGCCAGCAACGAGGACAGCTCTGGGGCCAACGTCCTGACTTTC CASNEDSSGANVLTF TRBJ2-6 TRBV5-1 . .
TGTGCCAGAAGCCGGGGGAAACGGGAGCAGTACTTC CARSRGKREQYF TRBJ2-7 TRBV5-3 . .
TGTGCCAGCAGCTATACAGGGGGCTATATGGGTGAGCAGTTCTTC CASSYTGGYMGEQFF TRBJ2-1 TRBV7-3 TRBD1 .
TGTGCCAGCAACCGGGACAGTGGGGGGACCTACGAGCAGTACTTC CASNRDSGGTYEQYF TRBJ2-7 TRBV2 . .
TGTGCCAGCAGCGACAGGGATGGTCCCAGAGAATTT CASSDRDGPREF TRBJ1-3 TRBV9 . few
TGTGCCAGCAGCGTAGCTGGCGAGGGGGCAGCTGGGGAGCAGTACTTC CASSVAGEGAAGEQYF TRBJ2-7 TRBV9 TRBD1 .
TGTGCCAGTAGTCCACAGGGGGCCGGGGAGCTGTTTTTT CASSPQGAGELFF TRBJ2-2 TRBV19 TRBD1 .
TGTGCCAGCGGCAGCTCTGGAAACACCATATATTTT CASGSSGNTIYF TRBJ1-3 TRBV2 . few
TGTGCCAGCTCACCAAGACAGCCGGTGGAGGGCTACACCTTC CASSPRQPVEGYTF TRBJ1-2 TRBV18 . .
TGTGCCTGGAGGGGGGCAGGGGCCCTAGCCTTCTATGGCTACACCTTC CAWRGAGALAFYGYTF TRBJ1-2 TRBV30 . few
TGTGCCAGCAGTGCTCAGCAGGGATACTATGGCTACACCTTC CASSAQQGYYGYTF TRBJ1-2 TRBV2 . once
TGCGCCAGCAGCTTGGCCCTCGCGGAATACAATGAGCAGTTCTTC CASSLALAEYNEQFF TRBJ2-1 TRBV5-1 . few
TGCAGCGTTGTGACTAGCCTATCCAATGAGCAGTTCTTC CSVVTSLSNEQFF TRBJ2-1 TRBV29-1 TRBD2 .
TGTGCCAGCAGCTTTGGCGGGAGCCTGAGCGAGCAGTACTTC CASSFGGSLSEQYF TRBJ2-7 TRBV7-6 TRBD2 .
TGTGCCAGCAGCCAAGAAGTGAGCGTCCTATACAATGAGCAGTTCTTC CASSQEVSVLYNEQFF TRBJ2-1 TRBV4-2 . many
TGTGCCAGCAGCGTAGGGACAGGGACCTACGAGCAGTACTTC CASSVGTGTYEQYF TRBJ2-7 TRBV9 TRBD1 .
TGTGCCAGCAGCCCCCTAGTTGGAAACACCATATATTTT CASSPLVGNTIYF TRBJ1-3 TRBV7-2 . .
TGTGCCATCAGTGAGACTGGGACAGGTGGATCCTACGAGCAGTACTTC CAISETGTGGSYEQYF TRBJ2-7 TRBV10-3 TRBD1 .
TGTGCCAGCAGCGTTGCCGGGGACAGGGGCACTGAAGCTTTCTTT CASSVAGDRGTEAFF TRBJ1-1 TRBV9 TRBD1 .
TGTGCCAGCAGTGAAACGGACAGCTATGGCTACACCTTC CASSETDSYGYTF TRBJ1-2 TRBV6-1 . .
TGTGCCAGCAGCTCAAAACAGGGGGGGAATGAGCAGTTCTTC CASSSKQGGNEQFF TRBJ2-1 TRBV5-4 . .
TGTGCCAGCAGCCTAGGTACCAGGGACGAGCAGTACTTC CASSLGTRDEQYF TRBJ2-7 TRBV11-2 . once
TGCGCCAGCAGCCAAGATCTAGCGGCAAGCTCCTACAATGAGCAGTTCTTC CASSQDLAASSYNEQFF TRBJ2-1 TRBV4-3 TRBD2 .
TGTGCCAGCTGTACTGACAGAAAATACCAGCCCCAGCATTTT CASCTDRKYQPQHF TRBJ1-5 TRBV2 . .
TGTGCCAGCAGCGTAGCCGGGGAAGAGACCCAGTACTTC CASSVAGEETQYF TRBJ2-5 TRBV9 . .
TGTGCCAGCAGTCACGGACTAGCGGGGGGATACCAAGAGACCCAGTACTTC CASSHGLAGGYQETQYF TRBJ2-5 TRBV27 TRBD2 .
TGCGCCAGCAGCTTTAAGCGTCTCTCCTACAATGAGCAGTTCTTC CASSFKRLSYNEQFF TRBJ2-1 TRBV5-1 . .
TGCGCCAGCAGCCAAGGACTAGCGGGGTGGGGCGGGGAGCTGTTTTTT CASSQGLAGWGGELFF TRBJ2-2 TRBV4-3 TRBD2 .
TGCAGCGTTGAAGGTGGACAGGTCTATGGCTACACCTTC CSVEGGQVYGYTF TRBJ1-2 TRBV29-1 TRBD1 .
TGCGCCAGCAGCCGGGCTTACGGACAGATTTATGGCTACACCTTC CASSRAYGQIYGYTF TRBJ1-2 TRBV4-3 . .
TGTGCCAGCAGTGACGTCTATAGCAATCAGCCCCAGCATTTT CASSDVYSNQPQHF TRBJ1-5 TRBV2 . few
TGTGCCAGCAGCCCGGGACTCGGAAACACCATATATTTT CASSPGLGNTIYF TRBJ1-3 TRBV7-3 . .
TGTGCCAGCAGCTTAGTGGGGGGGTCAGGAAACACCATATATTTT CASSLVGGSGNTIYF TRBJ1-3 TRBV7-2 . few
TGTGCCAGCAAGGCGACTAGCGGCTACGAGCAGTACTTC CASKATSGYEQYF TRBJ2-7 TRBV2 TRBD2 few
TGTGCCAGCTCACCTCAGGATCAAGAGACCCAGTACTTC CASSPQDQETQYF TRBJ2-5 TRBV18 . .
TGTGCCGCGACTGGAGGGACCGGGGAGCTGTTTTTT CAATGGTGELFF TRBJ2-2 TRBV27 . .